These 30 T cell receptor beta chains share one sample of origin, sequenced in a study of cytomegalovirus exposure and HLA in healthy donors. PCR amplification relied on 60 Vbeta primers (plus 13 Jbeta primers). The assay was immunoSEQ multiplex PCR, and TCRdb's table has in-frame clones only and misses some. Among about 140,000 clones listed, over 65% were seen once. Sequencing used PBMCs. Receptor source: a male donor in good health and CMV-seronegative.

The V and J genes are TRBV27 and TRBJ2-5, with TRBD2 matching 7 bases. The length of the CDR3 is 14 residues. V was clipped by 4 bases and J by 5 bases; unmatched bases: 7. CDR1 MNHEY and CDR2 SMNVEV come from the germline V gene (reference sequence). The CDR3 reads CASSYLGREETQYF. The CDR3 DNA is TGTGCCAGCAGTTACTTAGGGAGGGAGGAGACCCAGTACTTC.

The rearrangement joins TRBV2 to TRBJ1-5; D is uncertain. Germline CDR1 and CDR2: SNHLY and FYNNEI. CDR3 length: 14 amino acids. V was shortened by 3 bases and J by 2 bases, with 8 bases between the two germline ends. The CDR3 nucleotides read TGTGCCAGCAGTGATTACGGGGGCAATCAGCCCCAGCATTTT. As protein: CASSDYGGNQPQHF.

The CDR3 loop reads CAWSRQGSYTEAFF. The CDR3 DNA reads as TGTGCCTGGAGCCGACAGGGGTCGTACACTGAAGCTTTCTTT. V gene TRBV30 combines with J gene TRBJ1-1; 8 positions match TRBD1. V shed 3 bases, J shed 3 bases, and the junction held 6 bases outside the gene matches. Germline V lookup: CDR1 GTSNPN, CDR2 SVGIG (reference sequence). The CDR3 covers 14 residues.

The chain employs TRBV19 and TRBJ2-3, with D possibly TRBD2 on 6 matching bases. Germline lookup yields CDR1 LNHDA and CDR2 SQIVND (reference sequence). The germline V and J ends were trimmed by 1 base and 3 bases, with 14 bases remaining between them. CDR3 size: 16 residues. The CDR3 reads CASSIGGRPRTDTQYF. As DNA, the CDR3 is TGTGCCAGTAGTATAGGAGGGAGGCCCAGGACAGATACGCAGTATTTT.

The chain recombines TRBV12-1 with TRBJ2-7; the DNA was not compared with TRBD2, the D call given in the table. TRBV12-1 is a pseudogene locus. The CDR3 extends over 14 amino acids. CDR3 region: CASSSGLASYEQYF. The DNA for the CDR3 is TGTGCCAGCAGCTCGGGACTCGCCTCCTACGAGCAGTACTTC.

This chain joins TRBV5-6 and TRBJ2-3; 9 positions match TRBD2. The CDR3 loop spans 18 amino acids. The germline V gene has CDR1 SGHDT and CDR2 YYEEEE. V shed 7 bases and J 2 bases; nucleotides not matched to a gene: 17. CDR3 nucleotides: TGTGCCAGCCCCCCGAGTCAAAGAGCGGGAGGAAACACAGATACGCAGTATTTT. Translation: CASPPSQRAGGNTDTQYF.

The chain recombines TRBV18 with TRBJ1-5; the D is unclear. Germline V CDR1 and CDR2: KGHSH, LQKENI. Between the trimmed V and J ends, which lost 5 bases and 11 bases, there was a span of 13 bases. The CDR3 length is 12 residues. CDR3 residues: CASSESGGSQHF. CDR3 bases: TGTGCCAGCTCAGAGTCGGGAGGCTCCCAGCATTTT. Looking up the rest from reference TRBV18 and TRBJ1-5 gives the full variable domain: NAGVMQNPRHLVRRRGQEARLRCSPMKGHSHVYWYRQLPEEGLKFMVYLQKENIIDESGMPKERFSAEFPKEGPSILRIQQVVRGDSAAYFCASSESGGSQHFGDGTRLSIL.

This clone was detected only a few times. The V and J genes are TRBV4-1 and TRBJ1-5; 7 nucleotides agree with TRBD1. The CDR3 spans 15 residues. Germline CDR1 and CDR2: MGHRA and YSYEKL. The ends lost 4 bases at V and 3 bases at J; junction bases unmatched: 6. The CDR3 sequence is CASSPGTVLNQPQHF. The CDR3 nucleotides read TGCGCCAGCAGCCCAGGGACAGTGCTCAATCAGCCCCAGCATTTT.

The chain joins TRBV5-1 to TRBJ2-3; TRBD2 agrees at 11 bases. V trimming: 2 bases; J trimming: 6 bases; junction bases outside the gene matches: 11. Germline V gene sequence: CDR1 SGHRS, CDR2 YFSETQ. The CDR3 runs 17 residues. The CDR3 loop reads CASSFLGTSGPTDTQYF. Here the CDR3 DNA reads TGCGCCAGCAGCTTCCTTGGGACTAGCGGCCCAACTGATACGCAGTATTTT.

For the CDR3, the DNA is TGTGCCAGTAGTATACCCAGGAGGGAGGATCAGCCCCAGCATTTT. This translates into CASSIPRREDQPQHF. The rearrangement joins TRBV19 to TRBJ1-5, with no clear D. Per the germline V gene, CDR1 is LNHDA and CDR2 is SQIVND (reference sequence). V gave up 2 bases and J gave up 5 bases, with 13 bases separating them. CDR3 length: 15 residues. The complete variable domain, with remaining parts taken from reference TRBV19 and TRBJ1-5, reads DGGITQSPKYLFRKEGQNVTLSCEQNLNHDAMYWYRQDPGQGLRLIYYSQIVNDFQKGDIAEGYSVSREKKESFPLTVTSAQKNPTAFYLCASSIPRREDQPQHFGDGTRLSIL.

The rearrangement uses TRBV28 and TRBJ1-5, with TRBD1 matching 9 bases. This CDR3 contains 14 residues. J gave up 7 bases and V 6 bases, and 7 bases lay outside the gene matches. From germline, CDR1 is MDHEN and CDR2 SYDVKM. CDR3 residues: CASSLGQGIQPQHF. CDR3 sequence (DNA): TGTGCCAGCAGCTTGGGACAGGGAATCCAGCCCCAGCATTTT.

This clone was seen only a few times. This chain links TRBV9 with TRBJ2-2, with D possibly being TRBD1 (5 bases). Germline V gene lookup returns CDR1 SGDLS and CDR2 YYNGEE. V was shortened by 3 bases and J by 0 bases, with 12 bases between the two germline ends. This CDR3 comprises 16 residues. The CDR3 DNA sequence: TGTGCCAGCAGCGGAAGAGGACATTCGAACACCGGGGAGCTGTTTTTT. Translating gives CASSGRGHSNTGELFF.

The chain recombines TRBV18 with TRBJ1-1; TRBD1 is a possible D gene (5 bases). The CDR3 spans 14 residues. Trimming removed 1 base at V and 3 bases at J, with 9 bases between. CDR1 and CDR2 (germline): KGHSH, LQKENI. The CDR3 DNA is TGTGCCAGCTCACCACAGGAGGGGCACACTGAAGCTTTCTTT. Amino acid sequence: CASSPQEGHTEAFF.

The J gene is TRBJ1-2, the V gene TRBV11-2; 10 nucleotides line up with TRBD1. The CDR3 runs to 17 residues. The germline V gene has CDR1 SGHAT and CDR2 FQNNGV. V shed 1 base and J 5 bases; nucleotides not matched to a gene: 10. The CDR3 reads CASSLASADRGQYGYTF. CDR3 bases: TGTGCCAGCAGCTTAGCCTCAGCTGACAGGGGGCAGTATGGCTACACCTTC.

The J gene is TRBJ2-5, the V gene TRBV5-1; TRBD2 aligns across 9 bases. This CDR3 contains 14 residues. CDR1 SGHRS and CDR2 YFSETQ come from the germline V gene. V shed 3 bases and J 4 bases; nucleotides not matched to a gene: 4. CDR3 sequence reads: CASSYSSGIETQYF. The DNA of the CDR3 is TGCGCCAGCAGCTACTCTAGCGGGATAGAGACCCAGTACTTC.

The V gene is TRBV30, the J gene TRBJ2-1; TRBD2 matches 9 bases. The CDR3 is made up of 15 amino acids. Trimming removed 0 bases from V and 6 bases from J; junction bases left unmatched: 6. Per the germline V gene, CDR1 is GTSNPN and CDR2 is SVGIG (reference sequence). The DNA for the CDR3 is TGTGCCTGGAGTGTTGGAGCGGGAGGCAGCAATGAGCAGTTCTTC. Translation: CAWSVGAGGSNEQFF. The complete variable domain, with remaining parts taken from reference TRBV30 and TRBJ2-1, reads SQTIHQWPATLVQPVGSPLSLECTVEGTSNPNLYWYRQAAGRGLQLLFYSVGIGQISSEVPQNLSASRPQDRQFILSSKKLLLSDSGFYLCAWSVGAGGSNEQFFGPGTRLTVL.

The chain recombines TRBV7-2 with TRBJ2-1; 13 nucleotides agree with TRBD2. Germline values: CDR1 SGHTA, CDR2 FQGNSA. V trimming: 5 bases; J trimming: 6 bases; junction bases outside the gene matches: 4. CDR3 size: 15 residues. Written as DNA, the CDR3 is TGTGCCAGCAGCCCTACTAGCGGGAGGGGCAATGAGCAGTTCTTC. Translation: CASSPTSGRGNEQFF. The whole variable domain, remainder taken from reference TRBV7-2 and TRBJ2-1, is GAGVSQSPSNKVTEKGKDVELRCDPISGHTALYWYRQSLGQGLEFLIYFQGNSAPDKSGLPSDRFSAERTGGSVSTLTIQRTQQEDSAVYLCASSPTSGRGNEQFFGPGTRLTVL.

The rearrangement uses TRBV4-3 and TRBJ1-1; 7 bases line up with TRBD1. Germline trimming cut 0 bases from V and 2 bases from J; bases unmatched to any gene: 6. Germline-derived CDR1 and CDR2 are LGHNA and YSLEER. There are 16 residues in the CDR3. The CDR3: CASSQDSRDRNTEAFF. CDR3 DNA: TGCGCCAGCAGCCAAGACAGCCGGGACAGAAACACTGAAGCTTTCTTT.

The sample holds one count of this clone. The chain couples TRBV19 to TRBJ2-1; D call uncertain. With 2 bases removed from V and 1 base from J, the gap between germline ends came to 12 bases. This CDR3 spans 16 amino acids. CDR1 is LNHDA, CDR2 SQIVND, per germline (reference sequence). The chain's CDR3 is CASSISAYSSYNEQFF. Written as DNA, the CDR3 is TGTGCCAGTAGTATATCAGCGTACTCTTCCTACAATGAGCAGTTCTTC.

This chain uses TRBV19 with TRBJ1-5; 7 bases are shared with TRBD1. CDR1 is LNHDA, CDR2 SQIVND, per germline (reference sequence). The V segment lost 5 bases and the J segment 1 base; nucleotides outside the gene matches: 5. This CDR3 is built from 15 residues. The CDR3 sequence: CASSVTGDSNQPQHF. The CDR3 DNA is TGTGCCAGTAGTGTAACAGGGGACAGCAATCAGCCCCAGCATTTT.

The chain links TRBV9 to TRBJ2-7; 9 bases are a match to TRBD1. V shed 3 bases and J 6 bases; nucleotides not matched to a gene: 7. This CDR3 region has 14 residues. Germline V gene data show CDR1 as SGDLS and CDR2 as YYNGEE. The CDR3 sequence is CASSGGTGRSEQYF. CDR3 DNA sequence: TGTGCCAGCAGCGGAGGGACAGGGAGAAGCGAGCAGTACTTC. Complete variable domain (other parts from reference TRBV9 and TRBJ2-7): DSGVTQTPKHLITATGQRVTLRCSPRSGDLSVYWYQQSLDQGLQFLIQYYNGEERAKGNILERFSAQQFPDLHSELNLSSLELGDSALYFCASSGGTGRSEQYFGPGTRLTVT.

This chain connects TRBV19 to TRBJ1-1; TRBD1 agrees at 9 bases. CDR1 is LNHDA, CDR2 SQIVND, per germline (reference sequence). CDR3 length: 15 residues. Losses at the gene ends were 3 bases for V and 1 base for J; bases not matched to a gene: 3. The CDR3 here is CASSIRQGGNTEAFF. The CDR3 nucleotides are TGTGCCAGTAGTATCCGACAGGGGGGGAACACTGAAGCTTTCTTT.

This clone has a handful of counts. The CDR3 spells CASSSFSNQPQHF. In DNA form, the CDR3 reads TGTGCCAGCAGCTCCTTTAGCAATCAGCCCCAGCATTTT. The chain couples TRBV6-5 to TRBJ1-5, with D uncertain. Germline CDR1 MNHEY, CDR2 SVGAGI. With 6 bases removed from V and 0 bases from J, the gap between germline ends came to 6 bases. CDR3 size: 13 residues.

V and J are TRBV29-1 and TRBJ1-3; TRBD1 is a possible D gene (6 bases). Germline V lookup: CDR1 SQVTM, CDR2 ANQGSEA. CDR3 length equals 13 residues. Deletions cut 7 bases from V and 0 bases from J, with 10 bases between. Written as DNA, the CDR3 is TGCAGCGCCGGGACATACTCTGGAAACACCATATATTTT. Its translation is CSAGTYSGNTIYF.

The V gene is TRBV7-2, the J gene TRBJ2-7; TRBD2 agrees at 9 bases. The CDR3 has 15 amino acids. Germline CDR1 and CDR2: SGHTA and FQGNSA. With 6 bases clipped from V and 2 bases from J, the junction kept 8 bases outside the gene matches. CDR3 sequence: CASSPGAGGPYEQYF. Here the CDR3 DNA reads TGTGCCAGCAGTCCAGGAGCGGGAGGACCCTACGAGCAGTACTTC.

The chain couples TRBV15 to TRBJ1-6, with TRBD1 matching 7 bases. CDR1 is LNHNV, CDR2 YYDKDF, per germline (reference sequence). CDR3 length equals 15 residues. The V and J ends lost 5 bases and 8 bases, in that order; junction bases with no gene match: 9. CDR3 protein: CATSGGTGQHSPLHF. CDR3 DNA sequence: TGTGCCACCAGCGGAGGAACGGGACAGCATTCACCCCTCCACTTT.

V usage is TRBV7-2 and J usage is TRBJ2-1; tentative D call: TRBD2 (5 bases). Looked up from germline, CDR1 is SGHTA and CDR2 is FQGNSA. The CDR3 is 14 amino acids. Trimming pared 8 bases from V and 4 bases from J, leaving 15 bases between. The CDR3 region has the DNA TGTGCCAGCCTCAGGAGCGGCATTTACAATGAGCAGTTCTTC. This codes for CASLRSGIYNEQFF.

The V gene is TRBV7-9, the J gene TRBJ2-5; possibly TRBD2 for D (6 bases). Trimming shortened V by 4 bases and J by 2 bases, and 8 bases separated the two germline ends. This CDR3 region has 13 residues. Germline values: CDR1 SEHNR, CDR2 FQNEAQ (reference sequence). CDR3 in DNA: TGTGCCAGCAGCTCTGGGGGGCAAGAGACCCAGTACTTC. Its protein is CASSSGGQETQYF. The full variable domain, rest sourced from reference TRBV7-9 and TRBJ2-5, is DTGVSQNPRHKITKRGQNVTFRCDPISEHNRLYWYRQTLGQGPEFLTYFQNEAQLEKSRLLSDRFSAERPKGSFSTLEIQRTEQGDSAMYLCASSSGGQETQYFGPGTRLLVL.

The rearrangement joins TRBV6-6 to TRBJ2-7; perhaps TRBD2 as D (6 bases). Trimming cost V 7 bases and J 3 bases, with 10 bases left between them. Germline V gives CDR1 MNHNY, CDR2 SVGAGI (reference sequence). The CDR3 loop spans 12 amino acids. The CDR3 DNA follows: TGTGCCAGCAACCGGGACTTCTACGAGCAGTACTTC. Residues: CASNRDFYEQYF.

V and J are TRBV27 and TRBJ2-5; 7 positions agree with TRBD2. Trimming removed 0 bases from V and 4 bases from J; junction bases left unmatched: 2. CDR1 and CDR2 from the germline V gene are MNHEY and SMNVEV (reference sequence). The CDR3 is 14 amino acids. This CDR3 is CASSLSPGGETQYF. Written as DNA, the CDR3 is TGTGCCAGCAGTTTATCTCCGGGAGGAGAGACCCAGTACTTC.